Listed below are T cell receptor beta chains from one sample, sequenced in a study of T cells after posttransplantation cyclophosphamide. The repertoire was sequenced with immunoSEQ multiplex PCR; TCRdb's copy has only in-frame clones and lacks some. The sample shows 8,000 to 10,000 clones, approximately 82% of them seen only once. Material: PBMCs, obtained around 2,000 days after a stem cell transplant with posttransplant cyclophosphamide. Receptor source: a female patient in her thirties or forties who received an allogeneic stem cell transplant from a related donor, was CMV-positive, and had no GVHD. Some T cells may be provided by the graft donor. The CDR3 runs from the conserved cysteine through the conserved F or W. D genes are given only for firm matches. Rows give clone size only sometimes, using once, few, many, or a class for an expanded clone.

>TRBJ2-7|-|TRBV10-3|-
CAISPTPGYEQYF
TGTGCCATCAGCCCCACGCCCGGGTACGAGCAGTACTTC
>TRBJ2-6|-|TRBV2|-
CASSSRRGHSGANVLTF
TGTGCCAGCAGTTCCCGGCGGGGTCACTCTGGGGCCAACGTCCTGACTTTC
>TRBJ1-5|few|TRBV5-3|TRBD1
CARSRDRGLNQPQHF
TGTGCCAGAAGCAGGGACAGGGGGCTCAATCAGCCCCAGCATTTT
>TRBJ1-2|-|TRBV19|-
CASTQDSSGYTF
TGTGCCAGTACCCAGGACAGCTCTGGCTACACCTTC
>TRBJ1-4|few|TRBV19|TRBD1
CASSIGQGAVHEKLFF
TGTGCCAGTAGTATAGGGCAGGGGGCAGTGCATGAAAAACTGTTTTTT
>TRBJ2-7|few|TRBV7-6|-
CASSHGGTIYEQYF
TGTGCCAGCAGTCATGGGGGCACAATCTACGAGCAGTACTTC
>TRBJ2-3|-|TRBV20-1|-
CSASIADTQYF
TGCAGTGCTAGTATAGCAGATACGCAGTATTTT
>TRBJ1-2|-|TRBV6-5|-
CAAGYGQRYYGYTF
TGTGCCGCTGGGTACGGACAGCGCTACTATGGCTACACCTTC
>TRBJ2-1|-|TRBV10-3|-
CAIRSSRSSYNEQFF
TGTGCCATCAGATCCTCGAGGAGCTCCTACAATGAGCAGTTCTTC
>TRBJ1-5|few|TRBV19|-
CASSRSETGQPQHF
TGTGCCAGTAGTCGGTCGGAGACTGGTCAGCCCCAGCATTTT
>TRBJ2-2|-|TRBV7-3|TRBD1
CASSPHGGQGVNTGELFF
TGTGCCAGCAGCCCCCACGGCGGGCAGGGGGTAAACACCGGGGAGCTGTTTTTT
>TRBJ1-4|-|TRBV2|TRBD1
CASSDSTGVGEKLFF
TGTGCCAGCAGTGACAGTACAGGGGTGGGCGAAAAACTGTTTTTT
>TRBJ1-6|once|TRBV5-1|-
CASSFRTVENSPLHF
TGCGCCAGCAGCTTCCGGACAGTGGAGAATTCACCCCTCCACTTT
>TRBJ1-5|-|TRBV2|TRBD1
CASSGGTGNRDQPQHF
TGTGCCAGCAGTGGTGGGACAGGGAATCGAGATCAGCCCCAGCATTTT
>TRBJ2-7|-|TRBV27|-
CASSADIGAYEQYF
TGTGCCAGCAGTGCCGATATCGGGGCCTACGAGCAGTACTTC
>TRBJ2-1|-|TRBV18|TRBD2
CASSPLALAGGRGNNEQFF
TGTGCCAGCTCACCATTGGCACTAGCGGGGGGCCGGGGGAACAATGAGCAGTTCTTC
>TRBJ1-5|-|TRBV25-1|TRBD1
CASSETGVQPQHF
TGTGCCAGCAGTGAGACAGGGGTTCAGCCCCAGCATTTT
>TRBJ1-1|few|TRBV4-1|-
CASSQDQGIVEAFF
TGCGCCAGCAGCCAAGACCAGGGAATCGTTGAAGCTTTCTTT
>TRBJ1-2|once|TRBV4-3|-
CASSQETTRGRGGYTF
TGCGCCAGCAGCCAAGAAACTACAAGGGGCCGGGGGGGCTACACCTTC
>TRBJ1-2|once|TRBV5-6|-
CASSLRVTGGYTF
TGTGCCAGCAGCTTGCGGGTTACCGGAGGCTACACCTTC
>TRBJ1-1|-|TRBV9|-
CASSDGGGVTEAFF
TGTGCCAGCAGCGACGGTGGGGGGGTCACTGAAGCTTTCTTT
>TRBJ2-3|-|TRBV6-1|-
CASNRVTGTQYF
TGTGCCAGCAATAGGGTCACAGGTACGCAGTATTTT
>TRBJ1-5|-|TRBV7-6|TRBD1
CASSLGQPPNQPQHF
TGTGCCAGCAGCTTGGGACAGCCACCTAATCAGCCCCAGCATTTT
>TRBJ2-5|-|TRBV9|TRBD2
CASSDPFGGQETQYF
TGTGCCAGCAGCGACCCATTCGGGGGGCAAGAGACCCAGTACTTC
>TRBJ2-3|once|TRBV6-5|-
CASSYRRGTDTQYF
TGTGCCAGCAGTTACCGCAGGGGCACAGATACGCAGTATTTT
>TRBJ2-3|-|TRBV18|TRBD2
CASSLKTSGGTTSTDTQYF
TGTGCCAGCTCACTAAAGACTAGCGGGGGGACTACTAGCACAGATACGCAGTATTTT
>TRBJ2-1|-|TRBV4-3|TRBD2
CASSLLAGDHYNEQFF
TGCGCCAGCAGCCTACTAGCGGGGGACCACTACAATGAGCAGTTCTTC
>TRBJ2-1|-|TRBV5-1|TRBD2
CASSSLAGALNEQFF
TGCGCCAGCAGCTCCCTAGCGGGGGCCCTCAATGAGCAGTTCTTC
>TRBJ2-1|-|TRBV15|-
CATSREAGEHNEQFF
TGTGCCACCAGCAGAGAGGCAGGGGAACACAATGAGCAGTTCTTC
>TRBJ2-2|-|TRBV5-1|TRBD1
CASSSLTGQDTGELFF
TGCGCCAGCAGCTCCCTGACAGGGCAGGACACCGGGGAGCTGTTTTTT
>TRBJ1-3|-|TRBV5-4|TRBD1
CASSRTGSGNTIYF
TGTGCCAGCAGCCGGACAGGGTCTGGAAACACCATATATTTT
>TRBJ1-6|few|TRBV6-5|TRBD1
CASSYRQGNSPLHF
TGTGCCAGCAGTTATCGACAGGGGAATTCACCCCTCCACTTT
>TRBJ1-4|-|TRBV5-1|-
CASSSGRDRLFF
TGCGCCAGCAGCTCAGGCAGGGATCGGCTGTTTTTT
>TRBJ2-1|once|TRBV9|TRBD2
CASSVTVSGGLSSYNEQFF
TGTGCCAGCAGCGTAACGGTTAGCGGGGGTCTGAGCTCCTACAATGAGCAGTTCTTC
>TRBJ2-2|once|TRBV7-8|-
CASSLYSRDTGELFF
TGTGCCAGCAGCTTATACAGCAGGGACACCGGGGAGCTGTTTTTT
>TRBJ2-7|-|TRBV6-5|-
CASSPDWTDSYEQYF
TGTGCCAGCAGTCCTGACTGGACAGATTCCTACGAGCAGTACTTC
>TRBJ2-7|-|TRBV4-1|-
CASSQEGPGPGEQYF
TGCGCCAGCAGCCAAGAGGGGCCCGGGCCCGGGGAGCAGTACTTC
>TRBJ2-2|-|TRBV7-3|-
CASSLTRDFTGELFF
TGTGCCAGCAGCTTAACGAGGGACTTCACCGGGGAGCTGTTTTTT
>TRBJ2-2|few|TRBV10-1|-
CASRQDNTGELFF
TGCGCCAGCAGACAGGATAACACCGGGGAGCTGTTTTTT
>TRBJ2-3|-|TRBV9|TRBD2
CASSIRPSGGAQVGQYF
TGTGCCAGCAGCATACGACCTAGCGGGGGGGCCCAGGTAGGGCAGTATTTT
>TRBJ1-2|-|TRBV5-6|TRBD1
CASSMDRVYGYTF
TGTGCCAGCAGCATGGACAGGGTCTATGGCTACACCTTC
>TRBJ2-7|-|TRBV5-1|-
CASSLRIGAYEQYF
TGCGCCAGCAGCTTACGAATAGGGGCCTACGAGCAGTACTTC
>TRBJ2-2|-|TRBV5-8|-
CASSIRRTGIPNTGELFF
TGTGCCAGCAGCATACGGCGAACAGGGATCCCGAACACCGGGGAGCTGTTTTTT
>TRBJ2-6|-|TRBV5-6|-
CASAPGLTSGANVLTF
TGTGCCAGCGCTCCGGGACTTACCTCTGGGGCCAACGTCCTGACTTTC
>TRBJ1-5|few|TRBV18|-
CASSPREGISNQPQHF
TGTGCCAGCTCACCACGGGAGGGGATAAGCAATCAGCCCCAGCATTTT
>TRBJ2-7|-|TRBV14|-
CASSPWGTGDALEQYF
TGTGCCAGCAGCCCCTGGGGTACGGGGGACGCCCTCGAGCAGTACTTC
>TRBJ1-2|few|TRBV6-1|-
CASSELRDYPYTF
TGTGCCAGCAGTGAACTACGGGATTACCCCTACACCTTC
>TRBJ1-5|once|TRBV5-8|-
CASSLNIRNQPQHF
TGTGCCAGCAGCTTAAACATCCGCAATCAGCCCCAGCATTTT
>TRBJ2-7|-|TRBV19|-
CASADTPSSYEQYF
TGTGCCAGTGCCGACACGCCAAGCTCCTACGAGCAGTACTTC
>TRBJ1-3|few|TRBV2|TRBD1
CASSTDRGHTIYF
TGTGCCAGCAGTACGGACAGGGGGCACACCATATATTTT
>TRBJ2-1|-|TRBV5-1|-
CASSTYGGAYNEQFF
TGCGCCAGCTCGACCTACGGGGGAGCCTACAATGAGCAGTTCTTC
>TRBJ2-5|-|TRBV5-6|-
CASSLLGRGETQYF
TGTGCCAGCAGTTTGCTAGGTAGAGGAGAGACCCAGTACTTC